This entry lists 10 T cell receptor beta chains sequenced from one sample in a study of cytomegalovirus exposure and HLA in healthy donors. Both 60 Vbeta primers and 13 Jbeta primers went into the PCR. This table comes from immunoSEQ multiplex PCR, and its TCRdb copy is limited to in-frame clones, with some not included. Seen here are some 65,000 clones, 55% to 75% observed once, and the top ten hold approximately 9.9%. What was sequenced was PBMCs. These receptors came from a woman in her 30s in good health and CMV-seronegative.

J is TRBJ2-1 and V is TRBV7-9, with TRBD2 identical over 8 bases. The CDR3 consists of 15 residues. Germline-derived CDR1 and CDR2 are SEHNR and FQNEAQ (reference sequence). J gave up 6 bases and V 4 bases, and 8 bases lay outside the gene matches. The CDR3 sequence: CASSSWAGGTNEQFF. The CDR3 DNA sequence: TGTGCCAGCAGCTCCTGGGCGGGGGGTACCAATGAGCAGTTCTTC. Full variable domain (outside the CDR3, taken from reference TRBV7-9 and TRBJ2-1): DTGVSQNPRHKITKRGQNVTFRCDPISEHNRLYWYRQTLGQGPEFLTYFQNEAQLEKSRLLSDRFSAERPKGSFSTLEIQRTEQGDSAMYLCASSSWAGGTNEQFFGPGTRLTVL.

This clone was found a few times. This chain links TRBV11-2 with TRBJ1-5; perhaps TRBD1 as D (5 bases). This CDR3 contains 13 residues. V shed 5 bases and J shed 3 bases, with 8 bases lying between them. CDR1 SGHAT and CDR2 FQNNGV come from the germline V gene. DNA for the CDR3: TGTGCCAGCAGCCCAGGGCACAATCAGCCCCAGCATTTT. As protein: CASSPGHNQPQHF. The complete variable domain, with remaining parts taken from reference TRBV11-2 and TRBJ1-5, reads EAGVAQSPRYKIIEKRQSVAFWCNPISGHATLYWYQQILGQGPKLLIQFQNNGVVDDSQLPKDRFSAERLKGVDSTLKIQPAKLEDSAVYLCASSPGHNQPQHFGDGTRLSIL.

The V call is TRBV9, the J call TRBJ2-5, with a weak D call TRBD2 (8 bases). Germline V gene sequence: CDR1 SGDLS, CDR2 YYNGEE. V lost 4 bases and J 7 bases, leaving 26 bases between the germline ends. CDR3 length: 17 residues. In nucleotides, the CDR3 is TGTGCCAGCAGCCCCGAGGGGGCAGCGGGGGAAAGCGGGACCCAGTACTTC. Amino acid sequence: CASSPEGAAGESGTQYF.

The chain couples TRBV6-1 to TRBJ2-1; no firm D call. Germline assignment: CDR1 MNHNS and CDR2 SASEGT. V shed 4 bases and J shed 8 bases, with 9 bases lying between them. This CDR3 comprises 12 residues. CDR3 sequence (DNA): TGTGCCAGCAGTGGACACGTGGATGAGCAGTTCTTC. Its protein is CASSGHVDEQFF.

There are a few counts of this clone. The chain joins TRBV30 to TRBJ1-6; perhaps TRBD1 as D (5 bases). The V end lost 0 bases, the J end lost 10 bases, and 13 bases lay between the germline ends. Germline V gives CDR1 GTSNPN, CDR2 SVGIG (reference sequence). The length of the CDR3 is 14 residues. CDR3: CAWSVRGEFSPLHF. The DNA of the CDR3 is TGTGCCTGGAGTGTACGGGGGGAATTCTCACCCCTCCACTTT.

The chain links TRBV18 to TRBJ1-2; D unresolved. The CDR3 contains 14 residues. Germline CDR1 and CDR2: KGHSH and LQKENI. V was pared by 3 bases and J by 6 bases, with 14 bases between. CDR3 residues: CASSPREGFDGYTF. The CDR3, as DNA: TGTGCCAGCTCACCTCGGGAAGGGTTTGATGGCTACACCTTC.

V gene TRBV2 combines with J gene TRBJ2-3; TRBD2 is a possible D gene (7 bases). The germline gives CDR1 SNHLY, CDR2 FYNNEI. Trimming removed 3 bases at V and 1 base at J, with 14 bases between. The CDR3 loop spans 16 amino acids. As DNA, the CDR3 is TGTGCCAGCAGTGAGGTGGGGGCGGGGGGCACAGATACGCAGTATTTT. Amino acids: CASSEVGAGGTDTQYF.

The V call is TRBV14, the J call TRBJ2-5, with 7 bases identical to TRBD1. The germline CDR1 and CDR2 sequences are SGHDN and FVKESK. Trimming cost V 1 base and J 1 base; bases outside gene matches: 6. CDR3 length equals 16 residues. CDR3 protein: CASSQGETGLQETQYF. CDR3 DNA sequence: TGTGCCAGCAGCCAAGGGGAGACAGGGCTCCAAGAGACCCAGTACTTC.

The J gene is TRBJ2-3, the V gene TRBV30; 10 bases are shared with TRBD1. The CDR3 sequence is 15 residues long. The J segment lost 2 bases and the V segment lost 1 base, leaving 3 bases of the junction unmatched. CDR1 is GTSNPN and CDR2 is SVGIG in the germline V gene (reference sequence). This CDR3 is CAWSGDRGVTDTQYF. In DNA form, the CDR3 reads TGTGCCTGGAGTGGGGACAGGGGCGTCACAGATACGCAGTATTTT.

The genes are TRBV9 and TRBJ1-6; no clear D gene. CDR3 size: 14 residues. From germline, CDR1 is SGDLS and CDR2 YYNGEE. V lost 0 bases and J lost 10, with 11 bases in between. As DNA, the CDR3 is TGTGCCAGCAGCGTAGGAGGGATTAAATCACCCCTCCACTTT. Protein: CASSVGGIKSPLHF.